This TCR beta chain was recovered during a study of cytomegalovirus exposure and HLA in healthy donors. Overall study context: Falling in the Caucasian-associated ancestry cluster were 81% of under 500 genotyped donors. Overall study results and limits: Being productive about 87% or about 30% of the time was typical of most TCR beta V segments in an earlier analysis. Most TCR sequences proved rare, with some public TCRs found in many donors.

On this clone itself: Its antigen is not known.

V gave up 8 bases and J gave up 1 base; unmatched junction bases: 9. The CDR3 length is 15 residues. Looked up from germline, CDR1 is MDHEN and CDR2 is SYDVKM. PCR employed 60 Vbeta and 13 Jbeta primers. Only in-frame clones appear in the TCRdb table, and some are missing; sequencing was by immunoSEQ multiplex PCR. Of almost 200,000 clones listed, around 78% are singletons. V gene TRBV28 combines with J gene TRBJ2-7; 9 bases agree with TRBD2. Sequencing was done on a sample of PBMCs. This clonotype originated in a man younger than 45 in good health and CMV-seronegative. CDR3 in amino acids: CASRGGGRGSYEQYF. The CDR3 bases are TGTGCCAGCCGTGGGGGCGGGAGGGGATCCTACGAGCAGTACTTC. Using reference TRBV28 and TRBJ2-7 for the parts outside the CDR3, the full variable domain is DVKVTQSSRYLVKRTGEKVFLECVQDMDHENMFWYRQDPGLGLRLIYFSYDVKMKEKGDIPEGYSVSREKKERFSLILESASTNQTSMYLCASRGGGRGSYEQYFGPGTRLTVT.